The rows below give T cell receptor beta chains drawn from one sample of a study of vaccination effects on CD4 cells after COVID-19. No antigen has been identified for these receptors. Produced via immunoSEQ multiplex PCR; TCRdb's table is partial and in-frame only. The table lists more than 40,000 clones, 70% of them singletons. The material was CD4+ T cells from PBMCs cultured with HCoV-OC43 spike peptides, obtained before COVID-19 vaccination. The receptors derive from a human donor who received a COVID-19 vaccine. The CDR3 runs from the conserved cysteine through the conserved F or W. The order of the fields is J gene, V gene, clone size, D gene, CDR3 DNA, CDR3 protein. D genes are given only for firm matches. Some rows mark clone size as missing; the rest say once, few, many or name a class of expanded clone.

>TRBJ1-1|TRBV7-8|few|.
TGTGCCAGCAGCTTAGTTACGGGGAACACTGAAGCTTTCTTT
CASSLVTGNTEAFF
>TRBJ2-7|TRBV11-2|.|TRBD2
TGTGCCAGCAGCTTAGGGATGAGAGGGAGGGCGGGAAGTATCTACGAGCAGTACTTC
CASSLGMRGRAGSIYEQYF
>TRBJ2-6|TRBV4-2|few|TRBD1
TGTGCCAGCAGCCAAGATCCGACAGGGGTCTCCTTAAGCTCTGGGGCCAACGTCCTGACTTTC
CASSQDPTGVSLSSGANVLTF
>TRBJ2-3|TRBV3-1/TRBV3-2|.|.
TGTGCCTCGAGGGCCAGCACCGGCACAGATACGCAGTATTTT
CASRASTGTDTQYF
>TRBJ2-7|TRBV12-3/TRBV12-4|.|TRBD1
TGTGCCAGCAGTTCCGACAGGGGGTACGAGCAGTACTTC
CASSSDRGYEQYF
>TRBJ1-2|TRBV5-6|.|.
TGTGCCAGCAGCCCAAGAGGGCGTACCTATGGCTACACCTTC
CASSPRGRTYGYTF
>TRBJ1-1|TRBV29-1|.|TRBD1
TGCAGCGTTCGGGCTGGGACAGGGGGCCACACTGAAGCTTTCTTT
CSVRAGTGGHTEAFF
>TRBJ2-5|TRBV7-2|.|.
TGTGCCAGCAGCTTAGTGACTCTCCAAGAGACCCAGTACTTC
CASSLVTLQETQYF
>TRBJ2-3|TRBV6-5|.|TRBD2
TGTGCCAGCAGTTACGGGCTAGCGGGGGTAGGAGATACGCAGTATTTT
CASSYGLAGVGDTQYF
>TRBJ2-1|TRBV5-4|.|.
TGTGCCAGCAGCGTGACTAGTCCCGCTGAGCAGTTCTTC
CASSVTSPAEQFF
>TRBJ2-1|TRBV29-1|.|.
TGCAGCGTTGAAGATCATCTAATTCGGGGGGAGCAGTTCTTC
CSVEDHLIRGEQFF
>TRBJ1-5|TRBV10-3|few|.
TGTGCCATCAGTGACGGCAGGGTCGGCAATCAGCCCCAGCATTTT
CAISDGRVGNQPQHF
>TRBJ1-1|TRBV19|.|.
TGTGCCAGTACCCAACATACGAGAGCTTTCTTT
CASTQHTRAFF
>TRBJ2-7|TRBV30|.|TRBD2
TGTGCCTGGAGTTTCGGGAGCGGGAGAATTTTGTACGAGCAGTACTTC
CAWSFGSGRILYEQYF
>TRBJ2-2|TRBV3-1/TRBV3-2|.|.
TGTGCCAGCAGCCAAGAAGCGAGAGTTTTGGGGGAGCTGTTTTTT
CASSQEARVLGELFF
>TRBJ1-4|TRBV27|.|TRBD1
TGTGCCAGCAGCTGGGACAGGGGGCTTGGAAAACTGTTTTTT
CASSWDRGLGKLFF
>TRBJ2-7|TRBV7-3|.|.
TGTGCCAGCAGCCCCCAAGGGGGGGTGAGTTACGAGCAGTACTTC
CASSPQGGVSYEQYF
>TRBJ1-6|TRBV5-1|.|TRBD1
TGCGCCAGCAGCTTGCAGGGACAGGGGAATTCACCCCTCCACTTT
CASSLQGQGNSPLHF
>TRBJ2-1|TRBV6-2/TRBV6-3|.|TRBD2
TGTGCCAGCAGTTACTCTATGAAGTTGGCGGGGGGGACTTCCTACAATGAGCAGTTCTTC
CASSYSMKLAGGTSYNEQFF
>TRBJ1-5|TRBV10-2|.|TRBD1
TGCGCCAGCAGTGGGGACAGGGCGCAGCCCCAGCATTTT
CASSGDRAQPQHF
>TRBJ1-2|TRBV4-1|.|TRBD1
TGCGCCAGCAGCCAAACAGGTCAGGGGGGACAAGACTATGGCTACACCTTC
CASSQTGQGGQDYGYTF
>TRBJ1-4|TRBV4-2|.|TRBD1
TGTGCCAGCAGCCAAGATCAACAGGGGGCCGCGGAAAAACTGTTTTTT
CASSQDQQGAAEKLFF
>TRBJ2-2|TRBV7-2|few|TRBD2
TGTGCCAGCAGCTACCGGACTAGCTTGCGCACCGGGGAGCTGTTTTTT
CASSYRTSLRTGELFF
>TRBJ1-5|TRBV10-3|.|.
TGTGCCATCAGCCAACAAAGCAATCAGCCCCAGCATTTT
CAISQQSNQPQHF
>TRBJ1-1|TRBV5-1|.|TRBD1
TGCGCCAGCAGCTTAGGGACAGCGAACACTGAAGCTTTCTTT
CASSLGTANTEAFF
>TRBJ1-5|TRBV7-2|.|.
TGTGCCAGCAGCTCCAGGGGCAATCAGCCCCAGCATTTT
CASSSRGNQPQHF
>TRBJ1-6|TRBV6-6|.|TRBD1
TGTGCCAGCAGTCCTAGGACAGGCAGAAATTCACCCCTCCACTTT
CASSPRTGRNSPLHF
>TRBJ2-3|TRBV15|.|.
TGTGCCACCGGCCCCCCAGGGTCGGATACGCAGTATTTT
CATGPPGSDTQYF
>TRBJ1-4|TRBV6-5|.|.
TGTGCCAGCACCCAAGGGGGTGCGGATGAAAAACTGTTTTTT
CASTQGGADEKLFF
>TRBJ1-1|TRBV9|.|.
TGTGCCAGCAGCCCCCGGCCGTGGAACACTGAAGCTTTCTTT
CASSPRPWNTEAFF
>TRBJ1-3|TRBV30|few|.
TGTGCCTGGACCCGGGCCGGTGATCCTGGAAACACCATATATTTT
CAWTRAGDPGNTIYF
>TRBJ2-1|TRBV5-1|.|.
TGCGCCAGCAGCGCGCAACCTGCCGGGACCCCGCAGTTCTTC
CASSAQPAGTPQFF
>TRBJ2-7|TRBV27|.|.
TGTGCCAGCAGTTTGGGGGGTCGGTTACACTTC
CASSLGGRLHF
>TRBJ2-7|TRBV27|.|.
TGTGCCAGCAGTTTATCGTACAATTCCTACGAGCAGTACTTC
CASSLSYNSYEQYF
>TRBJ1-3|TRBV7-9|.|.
TGTGCCAGGACCGGACAATCTGGAAACACCATATATTTT
CARTGQSGNTIYF
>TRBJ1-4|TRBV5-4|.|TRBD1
TGTGCCAGCAGCCAGACAGGGCTGGGTGAAAAACTGTTTTTT
CASSQTGLGEKLFF
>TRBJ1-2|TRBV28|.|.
TGTGCCAGCAGTTTTTGGGGCCCTAACTATGGCTACACCTTC
CASSFWGPNYGYTF
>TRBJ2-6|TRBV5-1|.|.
TGCGCCAGCAGATCCTCTGGGGCCAACGTCCTGACTTTC
CASRSSGANVLTF
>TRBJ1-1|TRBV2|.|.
TGTGCCAGCATCAAAAGGACAGCCGAAGCTTTCTTT
CASIKRTAEAFF
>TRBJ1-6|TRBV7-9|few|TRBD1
TGTGCCAGCAGCGGACAGGGTAATTCACCCCTCCACTTT
CASSGQGNSPLHF
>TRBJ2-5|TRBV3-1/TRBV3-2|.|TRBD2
TGTGCCAGCAGCCAACGCCCCTCTAGCGGGGGGTTTCAAGAGACCCAGTACTTC
CASSQRPSSGGFQETQYF
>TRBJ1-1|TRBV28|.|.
TGTGCCAGCAGTTTATCGCCCCCTGCCACTGAAGCTTTCTTT
CASSLSPPATEAFF
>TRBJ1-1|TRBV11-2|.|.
TGTGCCAGCAGCTTAGATAGGCACACTGAAGCTTTCTTT
CASSLDRHTEAFF
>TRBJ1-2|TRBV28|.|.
TGTGCCACCGAACGTGCCCCGGGACGAAGTGGCTACACCTTC
CATERAPGRSGYTF
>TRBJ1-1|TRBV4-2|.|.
TGTGCCAGCAGCCAAGATCCAGGGTATGTAGTCACTGAAGCTTTCTTT
CASSQDPGYVVTEAFF
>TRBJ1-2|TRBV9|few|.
TGTGCCAGCAGCGTAGCAACAGGGTCGAGCTATGGCTACACCTTC
CASSVATGSSYGYTF
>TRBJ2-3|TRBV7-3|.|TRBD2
TGTGCCAGCAGCCCCGGGGCTAGCGGGGGGCGAGATACGCAGTATTTT
CASSPGASGGRDTQYF
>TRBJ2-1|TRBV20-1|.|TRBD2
TGCAGTGCTAGTCCGACCTTAAGCGGGGGGACCTACAATGAGCAGTTCTTC
CSASPTLSGGTYNEQFF
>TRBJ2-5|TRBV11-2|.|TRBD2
TGTGCCAGCAGAGGACTAGCGATGGGGGAGACCCAGTACTTC
CASRGLAMGETQYF
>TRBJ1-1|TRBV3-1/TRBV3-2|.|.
TGTGCCAGCAGCCAAGATCGAAACAGGGCGGCCACTGAAGCTTTCTTT
CASSQDRNRAATEAFF
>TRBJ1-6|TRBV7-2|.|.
TGTGCCAGCAGCTTAGCCGGGGGACGTAATTCACCCCTCCACTTT
CASSLAGGRNSPLHF
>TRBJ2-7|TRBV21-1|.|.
TGTGCCAGCAGGTCGTGGGGACACCTTACCTACGAGCAGTACTTC
CASRSWGHLTYEQYF
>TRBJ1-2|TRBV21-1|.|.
TGTGCCAGCACCAACAGAGGGGACAGGGCATCTGGCTACACCTTC
CASTNRGDRASGYTF
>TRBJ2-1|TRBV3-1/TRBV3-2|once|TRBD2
TGTGCCAGCAGCCAAGTTTTCTCCATAAGCGGGAGGGCCAATGAGCAGTTCTTC
CASSQVFSISGRANEQFF
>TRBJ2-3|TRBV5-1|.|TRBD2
TGCGCCAGCCAGCCGGTGCGGGGGTCCACAGATACGCAGTATTTT
CASQPVRGSTDTQYF
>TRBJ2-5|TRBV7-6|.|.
TGTGCCAGCAGCTTGTTCGCCCAGGGAGAGACCCAGTACTTC
CASSLFAQGETQYF
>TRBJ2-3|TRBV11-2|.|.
TGTGCCAGCAGCTCTCGGCCCGGAATGGGCACAGATACGCAGTATTTT
CASSSRPGMGTDTQYF
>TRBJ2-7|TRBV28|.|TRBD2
TGTGCCAGCACCACAGGGACTAGCGGGACCCGGGAGCAGTACTTC
CASTTGTSGTREQYF